Given below is one T cell receptor (beta chain) in context. Its antigen remains unidentified. The data stem from a study of shared clonotypes between healthy human individuals. Study conclusions and caveats: What rarefaction showed was incomplete sorted-subset sequencing despite large depth.

The CDR3 spans 16 residues. V was trimmed by 2 bases and J by 0 bases, leaving 8 bases between them. Germline CDR1 and CDR2: LNHDA and SQIVND (reference sequence). Clones were sequenced by immunoSEQ multiplex PCR, and TCRdb holds only the in-frame ones, with some missing. The table lists 95,000 to 120,000 clones, around two thirds of them singletons. This TCR came from a woman aged 30 to 39 in good health. The chain carries TRBV19 and TRBJ2-6; a weak D match, TRBD1 (5 bases). Sample: memory CD8+ T cells sorted from blood. The subset: CD45RO+ cells pooled with CCR7-negative TemRA cells. CDR3 in amino acids: CASSIFQGSGANVLTF. CDR3 bases: TGTGCCAGTAGTATATTTCAGGGCTCTGGGGCCAACGTCCTGACTTTC.